The T cell receptor (beta chain) described here comes from a study of OX40 agonist ivuxolimab in advanced cancers. About the study: Of mixed ages from about 23 to 85 and averaging about 56 years, the group was just under 85% male.

The V gene's germline CDR1 is MDHEN and CDR2 SYDVKM. J lost 0 bases, V lost 4 bases, and 9 bases had no gene match. The CDR3 spans 17 residues. Study-wide results and limits: Doses of 0.1 to 3.0 mg/kg were accompanied by clonal expansion of CD4+ and CD8+ blood T cells by week 6. The study found that CD8+ T cells averaged more expanded clones than CD4+.

Clones were read by immunoSEQ multiplex PCR, and TCRdb kept only the in-frame ones, dropping some. The profile shows tens of thousands of clones, roughly 82% of them singletons. With regard to this clone: Its cognate antigen is unknown.

The sequencing used CD4+ or CD8+ T cells sorted from blood, collected in a trial of the OX40 agonist ivuxolimab. The receptor was isolated from an adult with an advanced solid tumor such as melanoma, head and neck, liver or kidney cancer. The chain is built from TRBV28 and TRBJ1-5; 7 nucleotides match TRBD1. CDR3 DNA: TGTGCCAGCAGTTCAGGGACAGAAAGGGATAGCAATCAGCCCCAGCATTTT. As protein: CASSSGTERDSNQPQHF.